This T cell receptor (beta chain) originates from a study of T-cell reconstitution after alpha-beta-depleted transplantation in children. Findings of the study overall: At one year after transplant, newly produced T cells mostly accounted for T-cell counts and diversity. It was surviving recipient T cells and thymic progenitors that gave some patients high TCRbeta diversity at day 60.

V lost 4 bases, J lost 7 bases, and 21 bases lay in between. This CDR3 has 15 residues. CDR1 and CDR2 from the germline V gene are SQVTM and ANQGSEA. Unique molecular identifiers were built into the TCRbeta library. TCRdb analysed the PCR reads with MiXCR anew, one entry per CDR3 protein. Of approximately 520,000 distinct CDR3 sequences listed, 9.5% to 12% are singletons. This clonotype has only a few counts. The antigen is undetermined. The sequences come from PBMCs, mostly from graft donor cells, collected 180 days after TCRalphabeta/CD19-depleted stem cell transplant. V is TRBV29-1 and J is TRBJ2-3, with D perhaps TRBD2 (5 bases). The TCR comes from a female patient aged 2-9 years who had a stem cell transplant for aplastic anemia, so the T cells may come from the graft donor. CDR3 in amino acids: CSVGGQGPTQNTQYF. CDR3 nucleotide sequence: TGCAGCGTTGGAGGGCAAGGTCCGACCCAGAATACGCAGTATTTT.